These 15 T cell receptor beta chains were sequenced from one sample in a study of cytomegalovirus exposure and HLA in healthy donors. 60 Vbeta and 13 Jbeta primers were used in PCR. Profiled with immunoSEQ multiplex PCR; TCRdb holds only in-frame clones, not every one. Across approximately 110,000 clones, the top ten clones capture 1% of the sample. Sequences were obtained from PBMCs. The receptors were gathered from a man aged 18 to 29 in good health and CMV-seronegative.

The V call is TRBV15, the J call TRBJ1-2; D uncertain. The CDR3 has 12 amino acids. CDR1 is LNHNV and CDR2 is YYDKDF in the germline V gene (reference sequence). The ends were cut back, 1 base at V and 10 bases at J, with 10 bases in the middle. The CDR3 loop reads CATSRVGNLYTF. The DNA for the CDR3 is TGTGCCACCAGCAGAGTCGGGAATCTCTACACCTTC.

The chain recombines TRBV10-3 with TRBJ2-5; 8 nucleotides agree with TRBD2. V dropped 4 bases and J dropped 5; count of bases not matched to a gene: 6. The CDR3 runs to 14 residues. Germline V lookup: CDR1 ENHRY, CDR2 SYGVKD. CDR3 protein: CAISAGGPLETQYF. In nucleotides, the CDR3 is TGTGCCATCAGTGCGGGGGGGCCTTTGGAGACCCAGTACTTC.

The gene calls are TRBV27 and TRBJ2-1, with D possibly being TRBD1 (6 bases). V shed 3 bases and J shed 0 bases, with 18 bases lying between them. The CDR3 length is 18 residues. Germline CDR1 reads MNHEY; CDR2 reads SMNVEV (reference sequence). The CDR3 sequence: CASSFDRTARSSYNEQFF. CDR3 sequence (DNA): TGTGCCAGCAGTTTCGACCGGACAGCTCGGAGCTCCTACAATGAGCAGTTCTTC.

The chain couples TRBV30 to TRBJ2-3; D remains unclear. The germline V and J ends were trimmed by 0 bases and 3 bases, with 7 bases remaining between them. Germline V lookup: CDR1 GTSNPN, CDR2 SVGIG (reference sequence). The CDR3 is 13 residues long. CDR3: CAWSVLRTDTQYF. The CDR3 DNA is TGTGCCTGGAGTGTATTACGGACAGATACGCAGTATTTT.

The chain employs TRBV7-9 and TRBJ1-5; D gene ambiguous. Between the trimmed V and J ends, which lost 5 bases and 4 bases, there was a span of 9 bases. This CDR3 comprises 13 residues. CDR1 and CDR2 (germline): SEHNR, FQNEAQ (reference sequence). CDR3 amino acids: CASSPVANQPQHF. CDR3 sequence (DNA): TGTGCCAGCAGCCCCGTCGCGAATCAGCCCCAGCATTTT.

This sequence joins TRBV5-1 and TRBJ2-7; 13 bases align to TRBD2. The CDR3 is made up of 16 amino acids. In germline, CDR1 is SGHRS, CDR2 YFSETQ. The V segment lost 2 bases and the J segment 2 bases; nucleotides outside the gene matches: 4. The CDR3 loop reads CASSLGLAGVTYEQYF. In nucleotides, the CDR3 is TGCGCCAGCAGCTTAGGACTAGCGGGGGTCACCTACGAGCAGTACTTC.

The CDR3 nucleotides are TGTGCCAGCAGCTTAAGACAGATTAGGTCTGCAACTAATGAAAAACTGTTTTTT. Encoded protein: CASSLRQIRSATNEKLFF. The chain combines TRBV7-8 with TRBJ1-4; D possibly corresponds to TRBD1 (5 bases). The length of the CDR3 is 18 residues. V was cut by 2 bases and J by 0 bases, with 16 bases left in between. The germline CDR1 and CDR2 sequences are SGHVS and FQNEAQ.

The CDR3 spells CASGYRLARTETQYF. Here the CDR3 DNA reads TGTGCCAGCGGCTATCGACTAGCGAGGACAGAGACCCAGTACTTC. V is TRBV11-3 and J is TRBJ2-5; 8 nucleotides align to TRBD2. The J segment lost 4 bases and the V segment lost 8 bases, leaving 12 bases of the junction unmatched. Germline assignment: CDR1 SGHNT and CDR2 YENEEA. There are 15 residues in the CDR3.

The V call is TRBV27, the J call TRBJ1-4; D gene uncertain. The germline gives CDR1 MNHEY, CDR2 SMNVEV (reference sequence). CDR3 size: 13 residues. V dropped 3 bases and J dropped 6 bases, with 8 bases sitting between them. In nucleotides, the CDR3 is TGTGCCAGCAGTTTCAGACATTATGAAAAACTGTTTTTT. Translation: CASSFRHYEKLFF.

The chain couples TRBV9 to TRBJ2-7; 11 positions match TRBD2. The V gene's germline CDR1 is SGDLS and CDR2 YYNGEE. The CDR3 runs 14 residues. V was pared by 4 bases and J by 2 bases, with 2 bases of the junction left unmatched. The CDR3 reads CASSHSGGAYEQYF. The CDR3 region has the DNA TGTGCCAGCAGCCATAGCGGGGGGGCCTACGAGCAGTACTTC. The full variable domain, in which reference TRBV9 and TRBJ2-7 provide the parts outside the CDR3, is DSGVTQTPKHLITATGQRVTLRCSPRSGDLSVYWYQQSLDQGLQFLIQYYNGEERAKGNILERFSAQQFPDLHSELNLSSLELGDSALYFCASSHSGGAYEQYFGPGTRLTVT.

The rearrangement uses TRBV9 and TRBJ1-1; D remains unclear. V was cut by 2 bases and J by 0 bases, with 8 bases left in between. CDR3 size: 14 residues. Germline V CDR1 and CDR2: SGDLS, YYNGEE. The CDR3 reads CASSVRPMNTEAFF. The CDR3 region has the DNA TGTGCCAGCAGCGTCAGGCCAATGAACACTGAAGCTTTCTTT.

The chain carries TRBV5-1 and TRBJ1-6; D unresolved. Germline-derived CDR1 and CDR2 are SGHRS and YFSETQ. The CDR3 is made up of 17 amino acids. Trimming pared 2 bases from V and 0 bases from J, leaving 12 bases between. The CDR3 DNA sequence: TGCGCCAGCAGCTTAACTCACCTTAGCTCCTATAATTCACCCCTCCACTTT. Amino acids: CASSLTHLSSYNSPLHF.

The CDR3, as DNA: TGCAGCGTTAAAGGGGACAACGAGCAGTACTTC. This sequence encodes CSVKGDNEQYF. The rearrangement links TRBV29-1 to TRBJ2-7; perhaps TRBD1 as D (6 bases). The CDR3 consists of 11 residues. With 5 bases removed from V and 5 bases from J, the gap between germline ends came to 10 bases. Germline V gives CDR1 SQVTM, CDR2 ANQGSEA.

J is TRBJ1-3 and V is TRBV5-4, with D tentatively TRBD1 (5 bases). The CDR3 consists of 15 residues. CDR1 SGHNT and CDR2 YYREEE come from the germline V gene (reference sequence). V lost 4 bases, J lost 2 bases, and 13 bases lay in between. The CDR3 DNA sequence: TGTGCCAGCAGCCAGGGCCCAGGGCCTGGAAACACCATATATTTT. It codes for CASSQGPGPGNTIYF. The full variable domain, rest sourced from reference TRBV5-4 and TRBJ1-3, is ETGVTQSPTHLIKTRGQQVTLRCSSQSGHNTVSWYQQALGQGPQFIFQYYREEENGRGNFPPRFSGLQFPNYSSELNVNALELDDSALYLCASSQGPGPGNTIYFGEGSWLTVV.

The rearrangement uses TRBV7-9 and TRBJ1-2; the D gene is possibly TRBD1 (6 bases). This CDR3 has 14 amino acids. CDR1 and CDR2 from the germline V gene are SEHNR and FQNEAQ (reference sequence). Trimming removed 6 bases at V and 6 bases at J, with 17 bases between. DNA of the CDR3: TGTGCCAGCAGTGAACAGGGTAATACTCATGGCTACACCTTC. Its translation: CASSEQGNTHGYTF.